A single sample gave rise to the 7 T cell receptor beta chains below, sequenced in a study of blood T cell repertoires in COVID-19. Profiled with immunoSEQ multiplex PCR; TCRdb holds only in-frame clones, not every one. Of some 240,000 clones listed, 70% to 85% are singletons. Sample: peripheral blood. Every receptor here comes from a woman over 75 with acute or convalescent COVID-19.

The CDR3 sequence is CASTRGQGGGYTF. CDR3 DNA sequence: TGTGCCAGCACCCGGGGACAGGGCGGTGGCTACACCTTC. The chain links TRBV27 to TRBJ1-2; 9 bases are shared with TRBD1. CDR3 length equals 13 residues. V dropped 7 bases and J dropped 7; count of bases not matched to a gene: 7. Per the germline V gene, CDR1 is MNHEY and CDR2 is SMNVEV (reference sequence).

This clone was found a few times. The chain links TRBV5-4 to TRBJ2-3; TRBD2 aligns across 10 bases. The V segment lost 4 bases and the J segment 3 bases; nucleotides outside the gene matches: 8. The CDR3 totals 16 residues. The germline CDR1 and CDR2 sequences are SGHNT and YYREEE (reference sequence). The CDR3 loop reads CASSHPGTSVTDTQYF. The CDR3 DNA is TGTGCCAGCAGCCACCCCGGGACTAGCGTAACAGATACGCAGTATTTT.

The chain couples TRBV7-3 to TRBJ1-6; D ambiguous. V was shortened by 3 bases and J by 5 bases, with 8 bases between the two germline ends. Per the germline V gene, CDR1 is SGHTA and CDR2 is FQGTGA. The CDR3 spans 14 residues. Here the CDR3 reads CASSFGSNNSPLHF. The CDR3 nucleotides read TGTGCCAGCAGCTTTGGGAGCAATAATTCACCCCTCCACTTT.

This clone was picked up a small number of times. The sample has other DNA sequences that encode this CDR3 too. V and J are TRBV5-1 and TRBJ1-5; D perhaps matches TRBD1 (5 bases). Germline V CDR1 and CDR2: SGHRS, YFSETQ. The CDR3 is 15 amino acids. V gave up 0 bases and J gave up 2 bases, with 9 bases separating them. The CDR3 sequence is CASSLGTGGNQPQHF. DNA for the CDR3: TGCGCCAGCAGCTTGGGAACAGGAGGCAATCAGCCCCAGCATTTT.

The chain couples TRBV3-1 (or the pseudogene TRBV3-2) to TRBJ2-7; a possible D gene is TRBD1 (6 bases). Trimming removed 1 base at V and 5 bases at J, with 9 bases between. Germline CDR1 and CDR2: LGHDT and YNNKEL (reference sequence). The CDR3 loop spans 13 amino acids. The CDR3 region has the DNA TGTGCCAGCAGCCAAGTCACAGGGAACGAGCAGTACTTC. Its translation: CASSQVTGNEQYF.

The chain employs TRBV19 and TRBJ1-4, with unresolved D. Germline CDR1 LNHDA, CDR2 SQIVND (reference sequence). The germline V and J ends were trimmed by 10 bases and 6 bases, with 12 bases remaining between them. CDR3 length equals 12 residues. The CDR3 DNA follows: TGTGCCACCCGGGAGGCCTATGAAAAACTGTTTTTT. Amino acid sequence: CATREAYEKLFF.

The chain recombines TRBV6-1 with TRBJ2-3; D perhaps matches TRBD1 (6 bases). V shed 4 bases and J shed 6 bases, with 17 bases lying between them. This CDR3 spans 15 amino acids. From germline, CDR1 is MNHNS and CDR2 SASEGT. The CDR3 sequence is CASSAARGIIDTQYF. The CDR3 nucleotides are TGTGCCAGCAGTGCGGCCAGGGGTATCATCGATACGCAGTATTTT.